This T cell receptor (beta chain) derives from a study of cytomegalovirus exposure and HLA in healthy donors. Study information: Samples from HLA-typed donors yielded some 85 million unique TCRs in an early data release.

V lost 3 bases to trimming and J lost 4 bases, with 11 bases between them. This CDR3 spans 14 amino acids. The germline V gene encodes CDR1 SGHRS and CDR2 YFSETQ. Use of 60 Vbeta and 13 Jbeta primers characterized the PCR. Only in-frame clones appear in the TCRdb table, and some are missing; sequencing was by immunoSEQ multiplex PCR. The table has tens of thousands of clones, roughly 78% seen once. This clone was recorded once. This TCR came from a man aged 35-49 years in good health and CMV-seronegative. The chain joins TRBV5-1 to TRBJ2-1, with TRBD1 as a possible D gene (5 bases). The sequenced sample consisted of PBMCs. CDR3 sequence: CASSSTETYNEQFF. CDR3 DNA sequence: TGCGCCAGCAGCTCGACAGAAACTTACAATGAGCAGTTCTTC. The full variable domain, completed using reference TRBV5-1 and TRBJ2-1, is KAGVTQTPRYLIKTRGQQVTLSCSPISGHRSVSWYQQTPGQGLQFLFEYFSETQRNKGNFPGRFSGRQFSNSRSEMNVSTLELGDSALYLCASSSTETYNEQFFGPGTRLTVL.